What follows is one T cell receptor (beta chain) and its context. This record comes from a study of blood T cell repertoires in COVID-19. Study-level background: Acute and convalescent COVID-19 specimens originated in the United States, Italy and Spain. PBMCs, B-cell-depleted T cells, or T cells were the source of the cDNA or gDNA that made up the material.

Recovery meant two consecutive negative NP/OP PCR tests, professional clearance, or resolved symptoms. Clones were sequenced by immunoSEQ multiplex PCR, and TCRdb holds only the in-frame ones, with some missing. The sample shows approximately 380,000 clones, 85% to 90% of them seen only once. Trimming left V 4 bases short and J 2 bases short, with 17 bases between. CDR1 is SEHNR and CDR2 is FQNEAQ in the germline V gene (reference sequence). The CDR3 length is 16 residues. Sequencing input: PBMCs or T cells enriched from blood (not recorded which). This clonotype originated in a woman younger than 30 who had recovered from COVID-19. The chain has TRBV7-9 and TRBJ1-1, with D possibly TRBD1 on 5 matching bases. This CDR3 reads CASSSPGMGFNTEAFF. CDR3 nucleotide sequence: TGTGCCAGCAGCTCCCCAGGGATGGGTTTTAACACTGAAGCTTTCTTT.